The 27 T cell receptor beta chains given below trace back to one sample, sequenced in a study of blood T cell repertoires in COVID-19. Sequenced by immunoSEQ multiplex PCR; TCRdb stores in-frame clones only, minus some. The data show about 270,000 clones, about 87% seen once. Sequenced material: peripheral blood. Every receptor here comes from a human donor in a cohort sampled during active COVID-19.

The chain employs TRBV5-3 and TRBJ1-5; 9 nucleotides line up with TRBD1. TRBV5-3 is identified as an open reading frame with a role that is uncertain. The CDR3 extends over 15 amino acids. V was pared by 2 bases and J by 6 bases, with 6 bases of the junction left unmatched. CDR3 coding DNA: TGTGCCAGAAGCTTCCCTCACAGGGGGCTTCAGCCCCAGCATTTT. This sequence encodes CARSFPHRGLQPQHF.

The gene calls are TRBV5-1 and TRBJ1-2; tentatively, D is TRBD1 (5 bases). V lost 2 bases and J 5 bases, leaving 13 bases between the germline ends. Germline V gene data show CDR1 as SGHRS and CDR2 as YFSETQ. The CDR3 covers 14 residues. The CDR3 coding sequence is TGCGCCAGCAGCTTTCTTAGGGGTAGGTATGGCTACACCTTC. Translating gives CASSFLRGRYGYTF. Based on the CDR3 plus reference TRBV5-1 and TRBJ1-2, the full variable domain is KAGVTQTPRYLIKTRGQQVTLSCSPISGHRSVSWYQQTPGQGLQFLFEYFSETQRNKGNFPGRFSGRQFSNSRSEMNVSTLELGDSALYLCASSFLRGRYGYTFGSGTRLTVV.

The chain recombines TRBV6-6 with TRBJ2-7; 7 positions match TRBD1. The germline gives CDR1 MNHNY, CDR2 SVGAGI (reference sequence). The CDR3 contains 15 residues. V was pared by 6 bases and J by 4 bases, with 12 bases of the junction left unmatched. The CDR3 DNA follows: TGTGCCAGCAGAAGGCAGTCCGACAGGGTTTACGAGCAGTACTTC. It specifies CASRRQSDRVYEQYF.

This chain uses TRBV27 with TRBJ2-1; D is possibly TRBD2 (5 bases). Germline loops: CDR1 MNHEY, CDR2 SMNVEV (reference sequence). This CDR3 region has 15 residues. V dropped 5 bases and J dropped 0 bases, with 11 bases sitting between them. CDR3 DNA: TGTGCCAGCAGTCGTAGCGCGAGCTCCTACAATGAGCAGTTCTTC. It specifies CASSRSASSYNEQFF.

The chain carries TRBV12-3 or TRBV12-4 and TRBJ2-1; 9 bases match TRBD1. The CDR3 sequence is 13 residues long. The trim removed 8 bases at V and 7 bases at J, leaving 6 bases unmatched. The CDR3 DNA follows: TGTGCCAGCCAAGACAGGGGGATTAATGAGCAGTTCTTC. Encoded protein: CASQDRGINEQFF.

The chain uses TRBV4-1 and TRBJ1-2; D gene uncertain. The ends were cut back, 0 bases at V and 2 bases at J, with 7 bases in the middle. The CDR3 sequence is 14 residues long. Per germline, CDR1 MGHRA and CDR2 YSYEKL. The CDR3 protein is CASSQESVNYGYTF. The DNA for the CDR3 is TGCGCCAGCAGCCAAGAGTCCGTGAACTATGGCTACACCTTC.

The chain is built from TRBV20-1 and TRBJ2-3, with 9 bases lining up with TRBD2. Trimming removed 3 bases from V and 5 bases from J; junction bases left unmatched: 6. Germline CDR1 DFQATT, CDR2 SNEGSKA (reference sequence). The CDR3 length is 14 residues. DNA of the CDR3: TGCAGTGCTAGTGCGGGGGGGATCGGAGATACGCAGTATTTT. Translating gives CSASAGGIGDTQYF.

This clone was found once. The chain uses TRBV5-1 and TRBJ2-7; the match to TRBD1 covers 8 bases. This CDR3 is built from 13 residues. The ends lost 3 bases at V and 3 bases at J; junction bases unmatched: 2. Looked up from germline, CDR1 is SGHRS and CDR2 is YFSETQ. The CDR3 is CASSSGQGYEQYF. CDR3 DNA sequence: TGCGCCAGCAGCTCAGGACAGGGCTACGAGCAGTACTTC.

A single count supports this clone. The chain is built from TRBV4-2 and TRBJ1-1, with TRBD1 matching 10 bases. CDR1 and CDR2 (germline): LGHNA, YNFKEQ. V lost 0 bases to trimming and J lost 4 bases; unmatched junction nucleotides: 14. The length of the CDR3 is 19 residues. The CDR3 loop is CASSQELPGTGALGTEAFF. The CDR3 DNA follows: TGTGCCAGCAGCCAAGAACTCCCCGGGACAGGGGCTTTAGGCACTGAAGCTTTCTTT.

The chain is built from TRBV4-3 and TRBJ1-4; D is possibly TRBD1 (6 bases). This CDR3 spans 20 amino acids. V shed 1 base and J shed 4 bases, with 25 bases lying between them. Germline V gene sequence: CDR1 LGHNA, CDR2 YSLEER. This chain's CDR3 is CASSQGSGGADSARNEKLFF. The CDR3 DNA follows: TGCGCCAGCAGCCAAGGGTCGGGGGGCGCGGACAGTGCCCGTAATGAAAAACTGTTTTTT.

This clone has more than one count but fewer than ten. The V call is TRBV7-6, the J call TRBJ2-5, with 8 nucleotides matching TRBD2. V lost 6 bases and J lost 2; bases outside the gene matches: 8. This CDR3 comprises 15 residues. Germline CDR1 reads SGHVS; CDR2 reads FNYEAQ. The CDR3 DNA follows: TGTGCCAGCAGAACGACTAGCGTTTTTCAAGAGACCCAGTACTTC. It specifies CASRTTSVFQETQYF.

CDR3: CASSSRAGYPTGELFF. For the CDR3, the DNA is TGTGCCAGCAGTTCCCGAGCGGGATACCCGACCGGGGAGCTGTTTTTT. This rearrangement joins TRBV6-5 to TRBJ2-2; 7 bases fit TRBD2. Germline V gene sequence: CDR1 MNHEY, CDR2 SVGAGI. This CDR3 region has 16 residues. J was trimmed by 5 bases and V by 4 bases; bases with no gene match: 10.

V gene TRBV21-1 combines with J gene TRBJ2-7; the table gives TRBD1 as D, unverified against the DNA. TRBV21-1 is a known pseudogene. The CDR3 extends over 15 amino acids. Here the CDR3 reads CASTQLRTVWNEQYF. The DNA of the CDR3 is TGTGCCAGCACCCAATTACGGACAGTATGGAACGAGCAGTACTTC.

This clone is a singleton in its sample. The chain links TRBV4-2 to TRBJ2-7, with TRBD1 matching over 11 bases. This CDR3 contains 17 residues. V trimming: 3 bases; J trimming: 5 bases; junction bases outside the gene matches: 12. Per the germline V gene, CDR1 is LGHNA and CDR2 is YNFKEQ. CDR3 coding DNA: TGTGCCAGCAGCCAGAATCCTACCGGGACAGGGGGACACGAGCAGTACTTC. Residues: CASSQNPTGTGGHEQYF.

This clone was observed many times. V usage is TRBV3-1 (or the pseudogene TRBV3-2) and J usage is TRBJ1-2; 8 bases are a match to TRBD1. CDR1 LGHDT and CDR2 YNNKEL come from the germline V gene (reference sequence). This CDR3 contains 15 residues. J was trimmed by 4 bases and V by 4 bases; bases with no gene match: 8. The DNA for the CDR3 is TGTGCCAGCAGCCCCCCCAGGACAGGGCTCTATGGCTACACCTTC. Its translation: CASSPPRTGLYGYTF.

The chain links TRBV15 to TRBJ2-1; D gene uncertain. V was clipped by 5 bases and J by 3 bases, with 5 bases between them. Germline CDR1 and CDR2: LNHNV and YYDKDF (reference sequence). The CDR3 is 12 amino acids. As DNA, the CDR3 is TGTGCCACCAGCTCGGGCTACAATGAGCAGTTCTTC. It yields the protein CATSSGYNEQFF.

This chain links TRBV15 with TRBJ1-2, with D maybe TRBD1 (6 bases). With 2 bases removed from V and 5 bases from J, the gap between germline ends came to 21 bases. Germline V lookup: CDR1 LNHNV, CDR2 YYDKDF (reference sequence). This CDR3 spans 17 amino acids. The CDR3 DNA sequence: TGTGCCACCAGCAGAACCCCCGGGGAGGGGGGGATATATGGCTACACCTTC. Protein sequence: CATSRTPGEGGIYGYTF.

This chain links TRBV11-2 with TRBJ2-7; 9 nucleotides align to TRBD1. V lost 4 bases and J lost 0; bases outside the gene matches: 4. Germline CDR1 SGHAT, CDR2 FQNNGV. The CDR3 length is 15 residues. CDR3 sequence (DNA): TGTGCCAGCAGCTACAACAGGGGGCCCTCCTACGAGCAGTACTTC. The encoded protein is CASSYNRGPSYEQYF.

The chain carries TRBV19 and TRBJ2-1; the D gene is possibly TRBD2 (5 bases). CDR1 is LNHDA, CDR2 SQIVND, per germline (reference sequence). V lost 7 bases to trimming and J lost 6 bases, with 10 bases between them. The CDR3 is 12 amino acids. The CDR3 coding sequence is TGTGCCAGTATAAGCAGCGGCAATGAGCAGTTCTTC. Its translation: CASISSGNEQFF.

The table lists this clone with a count of one. CDR3 sequence (DNA): TGCGCCAGCAGCTTTGAGGGAACAACTAATGAAAAACTGTTTTTT. This translates into CASSFEGTTNEKLFF. The J gene is TRBJ1-4, the V gene TRBV5-1; D gene unclear. CDR1 SGHRS and CDR2 YFSETQ come from the germline V gene. The CDR3 runs 15 residues. With 2 bases removed from V and 0 bases from J, the gap between germline ends came to 8 bases.

The chain recombines TRBV24-1 with TRBJ2-3, with 7 bases aligning to TRBD2. V was clipped by 4 bases and J by 4 bases; unmatched bases: 7. CDR1 and CDR2 from the germline V gene are KGHDR and SFDVKD. CDR3 size: 15 residues. The CDR3 region has the DNA TGTGCCACCAGTGAGACCGGGACTACACCAGATACGCAGTATTTT. Encoded protein: CATSETGTTPDTQYF.

The chain links TRBV2 to TRBJ2-1; possible D gene TRBD2, 6 bases. CDR3 length: 12 amino acids. Trimming removed 6 bases from V and 15 bases from J, with 18 bases in between. Germline V gene data show CDR1 as SNHLY and CDR2 as FYNNEI. The CDR3 region is CASSDELAGLFF. The CDR3 coding sequence is TGTGCCAGCAGCGACGAACTAGCAGGTCTGTTCTTC. The variable domain in full, completed from reference TRBV2 and TRBJ2-1, reads EPEVTQTPSHQVTQMGQEVILRCVPISNHLYFYWYRQILGQKVEFLVSFYNNEISEKSEIFDDQFSVERPDGSNFTLKIRSTKLEDSAMYFCASSDELAGLFFGPGTRLTVL.

This chain links TRBV18 with TRBJ1-4; TRBD1 agrees at 11 bases. With 3 bases clipped from V and 0 bases from J, the junction kept 3 bases outside the gene matches. The CDR3 sequence is 17 residues long. Germline CDR1 reads KGHSH; CDR2 reads LQKENI. CDR3 region: CASSPPGQGATNEKLFF. CDR3 coding DNA: TGTGCCAGCTCACCTCCGGGACAGGGGGCAACTAATGAAAAACTGTTTTTT.

This chain joins TRBV7-3 and TRBJ2-3; D gene unclear. This CDR3 comprises 14 residues. From germline, CDR1 is SGHTA and CDR2 FQGTGA. Trimming shortened V by 0 bases and J by 4 bases, and 8 bases separated the two germline ends. CDR3: CASSLTPGADTQYF. DNA of the CDR3: TGTGCCAGCAGCTTAACGCCTGGAGCAGATACGCAGTATTTT.

This clone has only one observation. This chain uses TRBV29-1 with TRBJ2-4, with 8 positions matching TRBD1. From germline, CDR1 is SQVTM and CDR2 ANQGSEA. The V gene end was trimmed by 7 bases and the J gene end by 3 bases; junction bases not matched to a gene: 20. This CDR3 is built from 18 residues. The CDR3 DNA sequence: TGCAGCGCCCGAGGAGCAGGGGGCCAAAACAGGGGCAAAAACATTCAGTACTTC. It yields the protein CSARGAGGQNRGKNIQYF.

The chain recombines TRBV7-9 with TRBJ1-2, with D maybe TRBD1 (5 bases). The CDR3 is 15 residues long. The germline gives CDR1 SEHNR, CDR2 FQNEAQ (reference sequence). V was cut by 2 bases and J by 7 bases, with 17 bases left in between. Here the CDR3 DNA reads TGTGCCAGCAGCTTACCGGTCGGCAGGGTGAGTGGCTACACCTTC. Translated, it gives CASSLPVGRVSGYTF.

The gene calls are TRBV7-3 and TRBJ2-5, with TRBD2 matching 13 bases. The germline V gene has CDR1 SGHTA and CDR2 FQGTGA. There are 17 residues in the CDR3. With V trimmed by 5 bases and J by 5 bases, 11 bases remained unmatched. The CDR3 loop is CASSAYPGLAGVETQYF. The CDR3 bases are TGTGCCAGCAGCGCATACCCCGGACTAGCGGGAGTTGAGACCCAGTACTTC. The full variable domain, in which reference TRBV7-3 and TRBJ2-5 provide the parts outside the CDR3, is GAGVSQTPSNKVTEKGKYVELRCDPISGHTALYWYRQSLGQGPEFLIYFQGTGAADDSGLPNDRFFAVRPEGSVSTLKIQRTERGDSAVYLCASSAYPGLAGVETQYFGPGTRLLVL.